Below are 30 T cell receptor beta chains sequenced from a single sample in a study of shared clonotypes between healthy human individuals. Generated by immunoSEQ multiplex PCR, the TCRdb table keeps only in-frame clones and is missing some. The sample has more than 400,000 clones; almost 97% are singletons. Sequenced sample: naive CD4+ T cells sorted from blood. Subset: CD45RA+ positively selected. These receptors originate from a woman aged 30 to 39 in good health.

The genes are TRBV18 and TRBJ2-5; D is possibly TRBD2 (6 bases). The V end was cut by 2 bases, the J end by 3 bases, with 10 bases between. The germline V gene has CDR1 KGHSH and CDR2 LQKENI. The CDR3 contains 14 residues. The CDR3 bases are TGTGCCAGCTCACCAGGCGGGGTAGAAGAGACCCAGTACTTC. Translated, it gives CASSPGGVEETQYF.

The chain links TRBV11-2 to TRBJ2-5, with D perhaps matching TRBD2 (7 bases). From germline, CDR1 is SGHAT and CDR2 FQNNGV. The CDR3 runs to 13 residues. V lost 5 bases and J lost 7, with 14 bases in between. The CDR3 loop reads CASSTRGGGTQYF. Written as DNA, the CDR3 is TGTGCCAGCAGCACAAGGGGAGGGGGGACCCAGTACTTC.

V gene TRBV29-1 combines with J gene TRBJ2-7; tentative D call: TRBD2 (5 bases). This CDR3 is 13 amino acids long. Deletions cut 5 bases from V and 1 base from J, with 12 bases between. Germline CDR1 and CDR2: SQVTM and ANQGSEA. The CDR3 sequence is CSVKGAVSYEQYF. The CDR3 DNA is TGCAGCGTTAAGGGAGCCGTATCCTACGAGCAGTACTTC.

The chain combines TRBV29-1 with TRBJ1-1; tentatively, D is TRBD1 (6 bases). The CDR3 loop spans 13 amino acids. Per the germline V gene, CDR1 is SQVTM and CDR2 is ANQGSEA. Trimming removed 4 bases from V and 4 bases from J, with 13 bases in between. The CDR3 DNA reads TGCAGCGTTGTGGACAGAGCGGGCACTGAAGCTTTCTTT. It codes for CSVVDRAGTEAFF.

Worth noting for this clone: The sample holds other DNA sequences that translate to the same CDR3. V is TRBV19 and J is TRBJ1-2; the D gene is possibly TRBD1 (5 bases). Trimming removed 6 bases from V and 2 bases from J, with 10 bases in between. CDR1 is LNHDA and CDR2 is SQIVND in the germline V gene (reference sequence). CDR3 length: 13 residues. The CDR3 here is CASSLGGNYGYTF. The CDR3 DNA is TGTGCCAGTAGCCTCGGGGGGAACTATGGCTACACCTTC.

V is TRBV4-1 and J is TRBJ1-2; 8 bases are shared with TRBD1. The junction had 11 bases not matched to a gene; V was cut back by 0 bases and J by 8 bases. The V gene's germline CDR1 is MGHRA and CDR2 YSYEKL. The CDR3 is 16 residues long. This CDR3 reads CASSQDSGLTGGGYTF. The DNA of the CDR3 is TGCGCCAGCAGCCAAGATTCGGGTTTAACAGGGGGAGGCTACACCTTC.

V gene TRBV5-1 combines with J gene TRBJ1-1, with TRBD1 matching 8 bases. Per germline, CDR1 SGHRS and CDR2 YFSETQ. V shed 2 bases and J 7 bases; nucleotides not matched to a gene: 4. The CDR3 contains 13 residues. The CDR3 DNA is TGCGCCAGCAGCTTTCAGGGGGCTGATGAAGCTTTCTTT. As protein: CASSFQGADEAFF.

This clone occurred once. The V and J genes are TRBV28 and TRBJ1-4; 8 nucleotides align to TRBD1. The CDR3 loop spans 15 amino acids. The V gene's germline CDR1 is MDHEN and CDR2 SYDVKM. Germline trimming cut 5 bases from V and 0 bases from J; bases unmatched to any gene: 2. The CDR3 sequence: CASSTGGSTNEKLFF. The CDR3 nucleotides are TGTGCCAGCAGTACAGGGGGGTCAACTAATGAAAAACTGTTTTTT.

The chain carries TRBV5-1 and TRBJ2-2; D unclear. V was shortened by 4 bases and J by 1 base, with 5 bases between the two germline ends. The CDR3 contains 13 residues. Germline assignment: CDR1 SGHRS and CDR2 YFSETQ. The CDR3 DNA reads TGCGCCAGCAGCAAGAGGAACACCGGGGAGCTGTTTTTT. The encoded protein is CASSKRNTGELFF.

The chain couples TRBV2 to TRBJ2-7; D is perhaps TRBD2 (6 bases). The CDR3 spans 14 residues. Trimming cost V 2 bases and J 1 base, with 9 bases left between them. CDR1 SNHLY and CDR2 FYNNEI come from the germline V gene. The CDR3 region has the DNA TGTGCCAGCAGTGAATCCCTAGCGTCCTACGAGCAGTACTTC. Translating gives CASSESLASYEQYF. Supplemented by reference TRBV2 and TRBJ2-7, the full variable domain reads EPEVTQTPSHQVTQMGQEVILRCVPISNHLYFYWYRQILGQKVEFLVSFYNNEISEKSEIFDDQFSVERPDGSNFTLKIRSTKLEDSAMYFCASSESLASYEQYFGPGTRLTVT.

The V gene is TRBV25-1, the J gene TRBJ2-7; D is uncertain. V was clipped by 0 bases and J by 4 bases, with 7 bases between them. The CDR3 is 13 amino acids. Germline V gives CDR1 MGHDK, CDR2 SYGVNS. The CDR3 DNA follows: TGTGCCAGCAGTGAATACAGTCTATACGAGCAGTACTTC. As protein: CASSEYSLYEQYF.

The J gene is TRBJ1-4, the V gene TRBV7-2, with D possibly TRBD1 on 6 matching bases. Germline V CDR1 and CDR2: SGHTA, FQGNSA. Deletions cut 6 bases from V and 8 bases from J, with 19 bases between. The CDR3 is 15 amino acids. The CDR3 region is CASSRAAGVGEKLFF. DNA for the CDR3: TGTGCCAGCAGTCGAGCGGCAGGGGTGGGGGAAAAACTGTTTTTT.

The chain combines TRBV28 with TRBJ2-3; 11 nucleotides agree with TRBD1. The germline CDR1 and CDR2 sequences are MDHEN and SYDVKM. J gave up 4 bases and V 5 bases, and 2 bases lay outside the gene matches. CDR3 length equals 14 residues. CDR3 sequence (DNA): TGTGCCAGCAGTGGACAGGGGGCAGCAGATACGCAGTATTTT. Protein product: CASSGQGAADTQYF.

In nucleotides, the CDR3 is TGCAGTGCTAGAGATTTGTATGGCTACACCTTC. Translating it yields CSARDLYGYTF. The rearrangement joins TRBV20-1 to TRBJ1-2; no reliable D call. V was pared by 0 bases and J by 5 bases, with 4 bases between. Germline V gives CDR1 DFQATT, CDR2 SNEGSKA (reference sequence). CDR3 length: 11 residues.

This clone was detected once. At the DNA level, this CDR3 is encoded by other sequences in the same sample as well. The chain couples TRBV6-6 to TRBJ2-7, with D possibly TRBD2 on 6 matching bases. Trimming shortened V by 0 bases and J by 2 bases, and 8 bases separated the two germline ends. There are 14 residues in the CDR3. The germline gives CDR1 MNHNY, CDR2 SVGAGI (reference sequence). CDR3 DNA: TGTGCCAGCAGTTACTCTAGCGGAACCTACGAGCAGTACTTC. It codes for CASSYSSGTYEQYF.

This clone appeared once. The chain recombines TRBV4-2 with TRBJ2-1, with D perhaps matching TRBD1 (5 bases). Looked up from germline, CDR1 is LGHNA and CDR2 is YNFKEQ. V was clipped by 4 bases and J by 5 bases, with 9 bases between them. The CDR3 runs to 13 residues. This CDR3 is CASSRKGDNEQFF. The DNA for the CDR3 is TGTGCCAGCAGCCGTAAAGGGGACAATGAGCAGTTCTTC.

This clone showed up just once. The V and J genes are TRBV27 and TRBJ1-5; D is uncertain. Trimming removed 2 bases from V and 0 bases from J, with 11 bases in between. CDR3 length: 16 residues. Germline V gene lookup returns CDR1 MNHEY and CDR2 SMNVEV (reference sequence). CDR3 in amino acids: CASSLEAVNSNQPQHF. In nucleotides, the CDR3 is TGTGCCAGCAGTTTAGAGGCAGTCAATAGCAATCAGCCCCAGCATTTT.

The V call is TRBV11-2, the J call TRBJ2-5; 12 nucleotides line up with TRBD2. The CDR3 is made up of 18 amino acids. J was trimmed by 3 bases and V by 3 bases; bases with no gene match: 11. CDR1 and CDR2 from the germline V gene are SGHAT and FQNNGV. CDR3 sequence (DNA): TGTGCCAGCAGCTTCGCCAATAGGAGACTAGCGGGAGAAGAGACCCAGTACTTC. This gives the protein CASSFANRRLAGEETQYF.

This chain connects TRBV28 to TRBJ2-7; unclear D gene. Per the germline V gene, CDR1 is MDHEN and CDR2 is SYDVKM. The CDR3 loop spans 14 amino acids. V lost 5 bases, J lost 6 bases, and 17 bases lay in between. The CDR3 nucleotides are TGTGCCAGCAGTCTACCGGGCTATAGGGTCGAGCAGTACTTC. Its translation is CASSLPGYRVEQYF.

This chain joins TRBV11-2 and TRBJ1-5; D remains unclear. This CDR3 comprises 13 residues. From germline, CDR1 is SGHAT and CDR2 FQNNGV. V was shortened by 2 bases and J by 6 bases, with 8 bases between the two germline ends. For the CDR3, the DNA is TGTGCCAGCAGCTTATTAGGTGGTCAGCCCCAGCATTTT. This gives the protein CASSLLGGQPQHF.

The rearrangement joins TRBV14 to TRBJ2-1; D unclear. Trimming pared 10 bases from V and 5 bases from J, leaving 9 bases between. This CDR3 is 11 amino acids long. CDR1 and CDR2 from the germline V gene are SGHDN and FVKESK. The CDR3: CATRNNNEQFF. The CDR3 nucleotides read TGTGCCACCAGAAATAACAATGAGCAGTTCTTC.

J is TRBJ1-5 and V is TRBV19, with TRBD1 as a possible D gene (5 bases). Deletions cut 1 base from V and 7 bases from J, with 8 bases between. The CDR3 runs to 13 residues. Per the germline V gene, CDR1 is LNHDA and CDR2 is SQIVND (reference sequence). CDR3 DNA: TGTGCCAGTAGTATAGGGACAATACAGCCCCAGCATTTT. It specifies CASSIGTIQPQHF.

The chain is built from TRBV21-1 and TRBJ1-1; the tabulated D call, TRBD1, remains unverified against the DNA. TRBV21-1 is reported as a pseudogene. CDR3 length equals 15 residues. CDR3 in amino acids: CASSKGAILNTEAFF. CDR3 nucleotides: TGTGCCAGCAGCAAAGGGGCGATCTTGAACACTGAAGCTTTCTTT.

This CDR3 reads CASSSRRWMGDTQYF. The DNA of the CDR3 is TGTGCCAGCAGCTCACGAAGATGGATGGGGGATACGCAGTATTTT. The rearrangement uses TRBV11-2 and TRBJ2-3; the D is unclear. V was trimmed by 4 bases and J by 6 bases, leaving 17 bases between them. Germline V gene data show CDR1 as SGHAT and CDR2 as FQNNGV. The CDR3 extends over 15 amino acids.

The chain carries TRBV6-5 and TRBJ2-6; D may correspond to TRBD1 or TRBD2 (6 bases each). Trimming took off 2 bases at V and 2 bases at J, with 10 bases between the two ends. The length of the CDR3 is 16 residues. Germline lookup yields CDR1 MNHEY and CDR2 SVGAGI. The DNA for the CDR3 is TGTGCCAGCAGTTACAAGGGGGGAGCTGGGGCCAACGTCCTGACTTTC. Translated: CASSYKGGAGANVLTF.

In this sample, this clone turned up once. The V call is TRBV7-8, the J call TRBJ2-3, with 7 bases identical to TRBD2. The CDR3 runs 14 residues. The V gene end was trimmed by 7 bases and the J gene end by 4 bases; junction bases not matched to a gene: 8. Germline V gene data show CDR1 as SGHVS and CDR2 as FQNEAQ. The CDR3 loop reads CASKKAGVADTQYF. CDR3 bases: TGTGCCAGCAAGAAGGCGGGAGTGGCAGATACGCAGTATTTT.

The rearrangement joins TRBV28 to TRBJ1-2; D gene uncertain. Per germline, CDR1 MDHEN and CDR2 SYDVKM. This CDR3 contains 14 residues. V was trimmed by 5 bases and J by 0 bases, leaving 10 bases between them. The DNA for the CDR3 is TGTGCCAGCAGTCGACGGGGTGCTAACTATGGCTACACCTTC. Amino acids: CASSRRGANYGYTF.

For the CDR3, the DNA is TGCGCCAGCAGCCGAAGGGTCAGCGGGACCTACGAGCAGTACTTC. As protein: CASSRRVSGTYEQYF. This chain uses TRBV4-1 with TRBJ2-7; 7 bases match TRBD2. With 4 bases clipped from V and 2 bases from J, the junction kept 8 bases outside the gene matches. Germline V gene lookup returns CDR1 MGHRA and CDR2 YSYEKL. The CDR3 loop spans 15 amino acids.

The CDR3 here is CASSLGQLSGANVLTF. As DNA, the CDR3 is TGTGCCAGCAGCTTAGGACAGTTGTCTGGGGCCAACGTCCTGACTTTC. This chain connects TRBV5-4 to TRBJ2-6, with D perhaps TRBD1 (6 bases). V was pared by 2 bases and J by 1 base, with 10 bases between. The CDR3 totals 16 residues. Germline V gene lookup returns CDR1 SGHNT and CDR2 YYREEE (reference sequence).

The CDR3 coding sequence is TGTGCCAGCAGTTTATGGGGGGGCAATCAGCCCCAGCATTTT. It codes for CASSLWGGNQPQHF. This chain uses TRBV28 with TRBJ1-5, with D perhaps TRBD1 (5 bases). The germline CDR1 and CDR2 sequences are MDHEN and SYDVKM. The CDR3 is made up of 14 amino acids. Trimming took off 0 bases at V and 2 bases at J, with 5 bases between the two ends.